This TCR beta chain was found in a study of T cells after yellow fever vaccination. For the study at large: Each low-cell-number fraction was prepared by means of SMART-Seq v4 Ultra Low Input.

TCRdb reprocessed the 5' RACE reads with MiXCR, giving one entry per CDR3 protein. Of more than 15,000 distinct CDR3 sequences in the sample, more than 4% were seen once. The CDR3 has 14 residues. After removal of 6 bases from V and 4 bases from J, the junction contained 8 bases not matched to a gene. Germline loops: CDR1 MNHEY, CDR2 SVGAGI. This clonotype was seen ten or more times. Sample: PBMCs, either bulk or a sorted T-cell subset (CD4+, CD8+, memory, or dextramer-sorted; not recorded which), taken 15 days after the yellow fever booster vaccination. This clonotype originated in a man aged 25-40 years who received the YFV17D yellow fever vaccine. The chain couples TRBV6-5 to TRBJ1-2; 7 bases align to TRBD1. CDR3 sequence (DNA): TGTGCCAGCAGAACCGGGACAGTTATCTATGGCTACACCTTC. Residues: CASRTGTVIYGYTF.